The 23 T cell receptor beta chains in this list originate from one sample, sequenced in a study of cytomegalovirus exposure and HLA in healthy donors. Method: immunoSEQ multiplex PCR; TCRdb's copy keeps in-frame clones and lacks some. The sample shows 300,000 to 400,000 clones, roughly 87% of them seen only once. The sample taken for sequencing was PBMCs. The receptors derive from a man younger than 40 in good health and CMV-seronegative.

This chain connects TRBV10-3 to TRBJ2-2; 10 positions agree with TRBD1. Losses at the gene ends were 4 bases for V and 6 bases for J; bases not matched to a gene: 2. The CDR3 is 14 residues long. CDR1 and CDR2 (germline): ENHRY, SYGVKD. In DNA, the CDR3 is TGTGCCATCAGTGGACAGGGGGCATCCGGGGAGCTGTTTTTT. Its translation: CAISGQGASGELFF.

The chain couples TRBV19 to TRBJ2-7, with D perhaps matching TRBD2 (6 bases). Germline CDR1 is LNHDA and CDR2 is SQIVND (reference sequence). The ends were cut back, 4 bases at V and 2 bases at J, with 9 bases in the middle. The CDR3 runs 13 residues. In nucleotides, the CDR3 is TGTGCCAGTAGTAGCGGGACGGCCTACGAGCAGTACTTC. This codes for CASSSGTAYEQYF.

The chain recombines TRBV7-2 with TRBJ1-1, with 7 bases matching TRBD1. The CDR3 is made up of 14 amino acids. Germline values: CDR1 SGHTA, CDR2 FQGNSA. With 5 bases clipped from V and 7 bases from J, the junction kept 10 bases outside the gene matches. In nucleotides, the CDR3 is TGTGCCAGCAGCCCCAGAATGGGGACAGATGAAGCTTTCTTT. Translated: CASSPRMGTDEAFF.

V is TRBV7-6 and J is TRBJ1-4; the match to TRBD1 covers 8 bases. Looked up from germline, CDR1 is SGHVS and CDR2 is FNYEAQ. The CDR3 has 18 amino acids. With V trimmed by 2 bases and J by 2 bases, 10 bases remained unmatched. The chain's CDR3 is CASSLSRTGMITNEKLFF. As DNA, the CDR3 is TGTGCCAGCAGCTTATCCCGGACAGGGATGATCACTAATGAAAAACTGTTTTTT.

V and J are TRBV9 and TRBJ1-1; no clear D gene. CDR3 length equals 12 residues. Germline V gene data show CDR1 as SGDLS and CDR2 as YYNGEE. The V gene lost 3 bases and the J gene lost 11 bases, with 14 bases spanning the gap. CDR3 in DNA: TGTGCCAGCAGCGGAGGCTCCGGCTCTGCTTTCTTT. Translating it yields CASSGGSGSAFF.

The chain joins TRBV7-2 to TRBJ2-1; 9 bases agree with TRBD2. CDR1 and CDR2 from the germline V gene are SGHTA and FQGNSA. The CDR3 spans 15 residues. V shed 5 bases, J shed 6 bases, and the junction held 8 bases outside the gene matches. In DNA form, the CDR3 reads TGTGCCAGCAGCCCACTGGGACTAGCAGGCAATGAGCAGTTCTTC. Residues: CASSPLGLAGNEQFF.

In DNA, the CDR3 is TGCGCCAGCAGCCAAGAATTAAGCGGGGGGCCGAGTGGATACAATGAGCAGTTCTTC. It specifies CASSQELSGGPSGYNEQFF. The rearrangement uses TRBV4-3 and TRBJ2-1, with TRBD2 matching 9 bases. V lost 0 bases and J lost 4; bases outside the gene matches: 13. Germline assignment: CDR1 LGHNA and CDR2 YSLEER. The CDR3 extends over 19 amino acids.

This chain links TRBV25-1 with TRBJ2-1; TRBD2 matches at 14 bases. The CDR3 extends over 17 amino acids. V lost 4 bases and J lost 1; bases outside the gene matches: 3. The V gene's germline CDR1 is MGHDK and CDR2 SYGVNS. The chain's CDR3 is CASSARTSGGSYNEQFF. The DNA of the CDR3 is TGTGCCAGCAGTGCTCGGACTAGCGGGGGGTCCTACAATGAGCAGTTCTTC.

This clone occurred once. The genes are TRBV11-2 and TRBJ2-1, with 7 bases lining up with TRBD1. CDR3 length equals 13 residues. V lost 5 bases and J lost 3; bases outside the gene matches: 1. Germline V gene sequence: CDR1 SGHAT, CDR2 FQNNGV. The CDR3 protein is CASSRQGYNEQFF. CDR3 in DNA: TGTGCCAGCAGCAGACAGGGCTACAATGAGCAGTTCTTC.

J is TRBJ1-1 and V is TRBV2; maybe TRBD1 (5 bases). From germline, CDR1 is SNHLY and CDR2 FYNNEI. Trimming removed 3 bases from V and 3 bases from J, with 11 bases in between. The CDR3 consists of 14 residues. CDR3 DNA sequence: TGTGCCAGCAGTGACGGACAAGGTGACACTGAAGCTTTCTTT. The encoded protein is CASSDGQGDTEAFF.

V and J are TRBV7-9 and TRBJ1-1, with TRBD1 as a possible D gene (6 bases). The CDR3 length is 12 residues. CDR1 is SEHNR, CDR2 FQNEAQ, per germline (reference sequence). The V end lost 4 bases, the J end lost 5 bases, and 8 bases lay between the germline ends. Here the CDR3 DNA reads TGTGCCAGCAGCTGGGGGCTAACTGAAGCTTTCTTT. It yields the protein CASSWGLTEAFF. Full variable domain (remainder filled in from reference TRBV7-9 and TRBJ1-1): DTGVSQNPRHKITKRGQNVTFRCDPISEHNRLYWYRQTLGQGPEFLTYFQNEAQLEKSRLLSDRFSAERPKGSFSTLEIQRTEQGDSAMYLCASSWGLTEAFFGQGTRLTVV.

This clone turned up a few times. The rearrangement uses TRBV29-1 and TRBJ2-2, with a possible D match to TRBD1 (6 bases). V gave up 6 bases and J gave up 7 bases, with 18 bases separating them. CDR3 length: 14 amino acids. Germline-derived CDR1 and CDR2 are SQVTM and ANQGSEA. As DNA, the CDR3 is TGCAGCGTCCGGGACAAAAAGCCTATCGGGGAGCTGTTTTTT. This codes for CSVRDKKPIGELFF.

This clone was found once. The rearrangement links TRBV11-3 to TRBJ2-1, with 10 bases that match TRBD2. With V trimmed by 5 bases and J by 2 bases, 3 bases remained unmatched. This CDR3 region has 15 residues. Germline-derived CDR1 and CDR2 are SGHNT and YENEEA. CDR3 loop: CASSLGLAAYNEQFF. The CDR3 coding sequence is TGTGCCAGCAGCCTAGGACTAGCGGCCTACAATGAGCAGTTCTTC.

The V and J genes are TRBV14 and TRBJ1-2, with a tentative D call TRBD1 (5 bases). V was pared by 2 bases and J by 5 bases, with 18 bases between. The CDR3 runs to 16 residues. Germline V gene data show CDR1 as SGHDN and CDR2 as FVKESK. The CDR3 loop reads CASSQLAGFTGYGYTF. The CDR3 region has the DNA TGTGCCAGCAGCCAACTCGCAGGGTTTACTGGTTATGGCTACACCTTC.

The genes are TRBV7-9 and TRBJ2-1; 7 bases align to TRBD1. CDR3 length equals 15 residues. The ends lost 1 base at V and 9 bases at J; junction bases unmatched: 9. The germline gives CDR1 SEHNR, CDR2 FQNEAQ (reference sequence). The CDR3, as DNA: TGTGCCAGCAGCTTAGACAGGGGCTTATCATTTGAGCAGTTCTTC. Its protein is CASSLDRGLSFEQFF.

V usage is TRBV27 and J usage is TRBJ1-2; 10 nucleotides match TRBD1. With 0 bases clipped from V and 8 bases from J, the junction kept 9 bases outside the gene matches. The CDR3 has 16 amino acids. Germline V gives CDR1 MNHEY, CDR2 SMNVEV (reference sequence). The CDR3 loop reads CASSLSMADRGSGYTF. The DNA for the CDR3 is TGTGCCAGCAGTTTATCGATGGCGGACAGGGGGAGCGGCTACACCTTC.

This clone showed up just a few times. This sequence joins TRBV19 and TRBJ1-2; the match to TRBD1 covers 9 bases. Trimming removed 4 bases from V and 6 bases from J; junction bases left unmatched: 3. CDR3 length: 13 residues. The germline CDR1 and CDR2 sequences are LNHDA and SQIVND (reference sequence). The CDR3 nucleotides read TGTGCCAGTAGTACGACAGGGGGGAATGGCTACACCTTC. The encoded protein is CASSTTGGNGYTF.

The chain uses TRBV15 and TRBJ2-7, with 7 bases matching TRBD2. V was clipped by 3 bases and J by 7 bases; unmatched bases: 9. This CDR3 is 14 amino acids long. The germline gives CDR1 LNHNV, CDR2 YYDKDF (reference sequence). The CDR3, as DNA: TGTGCCACCAGCAGCCCCGCGGGGGTCGGGGAGCAGTACTTC. Translating gives CATSSPAGVGEQYF.

V gene TRBV7-2 combines with J gene TRBJ2-2; the D gene is possibly TRBD1 (5 bases). The germline V gene has CDR1 SGHTA and CDR2 FQGNSA. The CDR3 extends over 15 amino acids. V gave up 4 bases and J gave up 1 base, with 10 bases separating them. The CDR3 region has the DNA TGTGCCAGCAGCTCACACGGACAGAACACCGGGGAGCTGTTTTTT. Protein product: CASSSHGQNTGELFF.

V is TRBV18 and J is TRBJ2-1; 8 positions agree with TRBD1. V trimming: 4 bases; J trimming: 2 bases; junction bases outside the gene matches: 7. CDR3 length equals 16 residues. Germline V gene data show CDR1 as KGHSH and CDR2 as LQKENI. CDR3 sequence reads: CASSLGQGRTYNEQFF. The CDR3 coding sequence is TGTGCCAGCTCACTTGGACAGGGCCGTACCTACAATGAGCAGTTCTTC.

This chain links TRBV5-6 with TRBJ1-5, with 8 bases that match TRBD1. Germline CDR1 is SGHDT and CDR2 is YYEEEE. V shed 4 bases and J 2 bases; nucleotides not matched to a gene: 8. The CDR3 has 16 residues. The CDR3, as DNA: TGTGCCAGCAGCCTTCGAACAGGGGGAGGCAATCAGCCCCAGCATTTT. Its translation: CASSLRTGGGNQPQHF.

The J gene is TRBJ2-7, the V gene TRBV30; D possibly corresponds to TRBD1 (6 bases). This CDR3 has 15 amino acids. Trimming left V 2 bases short and J 1 base short, with 15 bases between. Germline CDR1 reads GTSNPN; CDR2 reads SVGIG (reference sequence). The CDR3 loop reads CAWSPPGHMSYEQYF. DNA for the CDR3: TGTGCCTGGAGTCCCCCGGGACACATGTCCTACGAGCAGTACTTC.

This clone was found once. The rearrangement joins TRBV10-3 to TRBJ1-1; 9 bases fit TRBD1. This CDR3 region has 14 residues. Per germline, CDR1 ENHRY and CDR2 SYGVKD. V lost 5 bases, J lost 5 bases, and 6 bases stayed unmatched. Here the CDR3 reads CAISSGTGPTEAFF. The CDR3 DNA is TGTGCCATCAGTTCCGGGACAGGGCCAACTGAAGCTTTCTTT.